This is a list of T cell receptor beta chains from one sample in a study of cytomegalovirus exposure and HLA in healthy donors. The table came from immunoSEQ multiplex PCR; TCRdb's copy has only in-frame clones and leaves some out. Of roughly 150,000 clones detected, approximately 82% appear once; the ten largest clones hold more than 8%. Sequenced: PBMCs. Receptors originate from a male donor in good health and CMV-seropositive. The conserved cysteine and the conserved F or W are not part of the CDR3 here. The D gene is left open where the match is weak. Some rows mark clone size as missing; the rest say once, few, many or name a class of expanded clone.

V,J,length,size,D,CDR3
TRBV19,TRBJ1-5,12,few,TRBD1,ASSRGGNSQPQH
TRBV10-3,TRBJ2-1,13,NA,TRBD2,AIRWGTSSHNEQF
TRBV5-1,TRBJ2-2,13,NA,TRBD2,ASSGTSVYTGELF
TRBV11-3,TRBJ1-5,12,NA,NA,ATGGGESNQPQH
TRBV9,TRBJ2-7,13,few,NA,ASSVGETVLYEQY
TRBV19,TRBJ1-3,14,NA,NA,ASRTQDSLNGNTIY
TRBV5-6,TRBJ1-1,14,NA,TRBD1,ASSSIYRGENTEAF
TRBV2,TRBJ1-5,12,NA,NA,ASSDGGRDQPQH
TRBV10-3,TRBJ2-1,12,once,TRBD1,ASRDRGFGNEQF
TRBV7-9,TRBJ1-1,12,NA,TRBD1,ASSQDRAYPEAF
TRBV7-2,TRBJ2-3,13,NA,TRBD1,ASSPTGVSTDTQY
TRBV11-2,TRBJ2-7,12,NA,TRBD1,ASSPGTGNYEQY
TRBV27,TRBJ2-3,11,NA,NA,ASSLIRVDTQY
TRBV10-3,TRBJ2-1,13,NA,TRBD2,AISGESGKKGEQF
TRBV18,TRBJ2-5,12,NA,NA,ASSPAGNKETQY
TRBV9,TRBJ2-7,14,NA,TRBD1,ASSEGIGTGAYEQY